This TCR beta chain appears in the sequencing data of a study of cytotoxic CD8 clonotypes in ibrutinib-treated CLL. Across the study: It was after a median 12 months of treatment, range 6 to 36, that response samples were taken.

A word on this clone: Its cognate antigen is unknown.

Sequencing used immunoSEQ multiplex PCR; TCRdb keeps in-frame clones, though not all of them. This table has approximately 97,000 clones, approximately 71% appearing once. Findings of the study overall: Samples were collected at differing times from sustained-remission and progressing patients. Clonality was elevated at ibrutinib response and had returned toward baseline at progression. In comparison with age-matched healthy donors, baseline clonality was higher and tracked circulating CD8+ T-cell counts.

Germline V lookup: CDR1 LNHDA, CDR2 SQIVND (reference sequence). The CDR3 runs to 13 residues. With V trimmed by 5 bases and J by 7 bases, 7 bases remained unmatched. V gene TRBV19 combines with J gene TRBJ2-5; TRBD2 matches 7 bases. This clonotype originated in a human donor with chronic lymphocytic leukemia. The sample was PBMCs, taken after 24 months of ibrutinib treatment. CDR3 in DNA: TGTGCCAGTAGTCCCCCCGGCGGGGGGACCCAGTACTTC. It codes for CASSPPGGGTQYF.